This TCR beta chain was retrieved from a study of CD8+CD57+ T cells in acquired aplastic anemia (dated by TCRdb to between 2018 and 2020). Regarding the research as a whole: A mean of about 3 ug of DNA, ranging from roughly 0.17 to 30 ug, was extracted from sorted CD4+ and CD8+ cells. CD8+CD57+ expansion was defined as frequency above the mean frequency observed in healthy subjects. Results and caveats for the whole study, not just this receptor: Patients and healthy controls showed no significant difference in CD8+ Simpson's diversity (P=0.060). Although some 28 CD8+ CDR3 sequences were shared by patients and controls, these sequences appeared highly expressed in patients and within the immunodominant clones of patients.

Genomic DNA was used as template for profiling of TCR beta VDJ combinations and CDR3 sequences. An Illumina HiSeq 2000 was used for TCR repertoire sequencing. Regarding the original processing steps: Repertoire assessment relied on Simpson's diversity index, CDR3 size and DJ length profiles, and TRBV/TRBJ rearrangement plots. The most abundant DNA sequence in the deep sequencing data was taken as the immunodominant clone. CDR3 amino acid sequences were screened for sharing across subjects and were compared with published repertoires and the VDJdb database. In TCRdb, the public reads were trimmed at Q25 with fastp and aligned with MiXCR, with productive beta chains retained. Rows merge per CDR3 protein into single entries with the most common DNA and genes. Here the V and J calls rest on TCRdb's processing, not on the authors' analysis. This sample has about 180,000 distinct CDR3 sequences in its table, and around 63% of those were observed once. The ten top clones hold roughly 42% of the sample.

The V end gives up 6 bases and the J end 4 bases, leaving 8 bases in the junction not matched to a gene. CDR1 ENHRY and CDR2 SYGVKD were looked up in the germline V gene. The CDR3 holds 14 amino acids from the cysteine to the phenylalanine. Only the CDR3 part of the read is kept: 42 bases, read in frame from the first base. A note on this clonotype: The clone's antigen remains unknown. No much larger clonotype is one base removed from it; base qualities were not supplied.

Patients chosen for sequencing had shown expansion of CD8+CD57+ cells by flow cytometry. All patients had severe acquired aplastic anemia diagnosed by International Study of Aplastic Anemia and Agranulocytosis and Camitta criteria. No therapy had been received by the patients at the time of blood sampling. TCR repertoires of sorted CD4+ and CD8+ blood T cells from severe aplastic anemia patients and healthy subjects were deep-sequenced in the study. Patients were enrolled under clinicaltrials.gov protocols 00001620, 01623167, 00001397, 00071045, 00081523 and 00961064 in the USA. Ficoll-Paque density gradient centrifugation was used to isolate peripheral blood mononuclear cells. CD4+ and CD8+ T cells were sorted by FACS or magnetic beads before DNA extraction.

Material: sorted CD4+, CD8+, or CD8+CD57+ T cells (not recorded which) from PBMCs. The V and J genes are TRBV10-3 and TRBJ1-1; 7 junctional bases match TRBD1. The TCR originated in a human donor with aplastic anemia. The CDR3 protein sequence reads: CAISGQVGGTEAFF. The DNA sequence follows: TGTGCCATCAGCGGACAGGTTGGTGGCACTGAAGCTTTCTTT.